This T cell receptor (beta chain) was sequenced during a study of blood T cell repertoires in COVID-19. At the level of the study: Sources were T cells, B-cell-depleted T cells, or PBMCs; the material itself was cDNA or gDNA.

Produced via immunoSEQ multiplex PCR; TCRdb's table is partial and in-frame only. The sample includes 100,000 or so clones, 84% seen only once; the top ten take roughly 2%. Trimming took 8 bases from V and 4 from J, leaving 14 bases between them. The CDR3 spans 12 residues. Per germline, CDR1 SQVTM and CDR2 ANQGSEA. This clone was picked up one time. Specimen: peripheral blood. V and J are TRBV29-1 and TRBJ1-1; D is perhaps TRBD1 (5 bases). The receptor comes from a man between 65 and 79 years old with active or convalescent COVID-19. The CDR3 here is CSLRQGGTEAFF. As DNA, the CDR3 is TGCAGCTTGCGGCAGGGCGGCACTGAAGCTTTCTTT.